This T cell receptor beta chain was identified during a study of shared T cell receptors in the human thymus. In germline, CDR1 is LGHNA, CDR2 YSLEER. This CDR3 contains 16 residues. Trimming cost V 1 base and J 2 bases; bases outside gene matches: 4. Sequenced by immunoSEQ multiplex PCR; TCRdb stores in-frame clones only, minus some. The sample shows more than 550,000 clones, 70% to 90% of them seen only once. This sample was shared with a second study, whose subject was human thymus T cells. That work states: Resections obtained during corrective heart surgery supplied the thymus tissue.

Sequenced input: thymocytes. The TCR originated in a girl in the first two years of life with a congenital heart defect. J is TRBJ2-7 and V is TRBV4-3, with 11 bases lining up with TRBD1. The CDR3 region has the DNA TGCGCCAGCAGCCAAGTCGGGACAGGGGGTGCCTACGAGCAGTACTTC. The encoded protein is CASSQVGTGGAYEQYF.